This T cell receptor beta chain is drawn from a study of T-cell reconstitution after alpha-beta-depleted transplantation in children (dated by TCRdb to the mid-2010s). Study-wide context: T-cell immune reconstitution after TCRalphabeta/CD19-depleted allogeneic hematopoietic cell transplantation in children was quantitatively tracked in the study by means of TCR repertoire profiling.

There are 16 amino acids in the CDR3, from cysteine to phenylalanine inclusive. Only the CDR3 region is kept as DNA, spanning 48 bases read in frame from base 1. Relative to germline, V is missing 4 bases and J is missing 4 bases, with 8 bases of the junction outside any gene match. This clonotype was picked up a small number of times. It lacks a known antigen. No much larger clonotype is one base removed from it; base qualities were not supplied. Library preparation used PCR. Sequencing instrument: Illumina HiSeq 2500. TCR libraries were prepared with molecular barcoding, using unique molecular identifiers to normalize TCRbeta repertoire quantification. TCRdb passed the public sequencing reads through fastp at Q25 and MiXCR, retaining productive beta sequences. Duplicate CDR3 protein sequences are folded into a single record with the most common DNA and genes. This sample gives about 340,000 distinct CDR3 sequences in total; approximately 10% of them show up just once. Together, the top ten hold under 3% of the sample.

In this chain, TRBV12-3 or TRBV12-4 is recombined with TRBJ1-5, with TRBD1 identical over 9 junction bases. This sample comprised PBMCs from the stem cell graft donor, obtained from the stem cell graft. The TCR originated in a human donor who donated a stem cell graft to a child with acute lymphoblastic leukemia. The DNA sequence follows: TGTGCCAGCAGTTCCGGGGACAGGGTAGGAAATCAGCCCCAGCATTTT. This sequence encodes CASSSGDRVGNQPQHF.